These 22 T cell receptor beta chains were all obtained from the same sample, sequenced in a study of T cell repertoires in ileal Crohn's disease. Sequencing was performed with immunoSEQ multiplex PCR; in TCRdb, only in-frame clones are kept and a portion is missing. Among some 3,300 clones listed, approximately 70% were seen once. The sequenced sample was ileal tissue. These receptor sequences come from an adult with Crohn's disease.

This clone showed up just a few times. At the DNA level, this CDR3 is encoded by other sequences in the same sample as well. The rearrangement uses TRBV7-2 and TRBJ1-1; 7 nucleotides line up with TRBD1. Germline lookup yields CDR1 SGHTA and CDR2 FQGNSA. The CDR3 sequence is 14 residues long. V shed 6 bases, J shed 1 base, and the junction held 5 bases outside the gene matches. CDR3 nucleotides: TGTGCCAGCAGACGGACAGGCACGAACACTGAAGCTTTCTTT. This sequence encodes CASRRTGTNTEAFF.

J is TRBJ2-7 and V is TRBV6-1, with 10 bases lining up with TRBD2. CDR3 length equals 15 residues. After removal of 6 bases from V and 7 bases from J, the junction contained 12 bases not matched to a gene. Germline CDR1 and CDR2: MNHNS and SASEGT. As DNA, the CDR3 is TGTGCCAGCAGCCCCGGGCTAGCGGGAGTTGGGGAGCAGTACGTC. Its protein product is CASSPGLAGVGEQYV.

The chain is built from TRBV30 and TRBJ1-2; D gene uncertain. This CDR3 is 12 amino acids long. CDR1 is GTSNPN, CDR2 SVGIG, per germline (reference sequence). V was pared by 4 bases and J by 4 bases, with 10 bases between. The CDR3 nucleotides are TGTGCCTGGACCCCCGGAGGCTATGGCTACACCTTC. Protein: CAWTPGGYGYTF.

The chain has TRBV2 and TRBJ2-3; 10 bases fit TRBD2. V lost 5 bases and J lost 5; bases outside the gene matches: 10. There are 16 residues in the CDR3. Germline lookup yields CDR1 SNHLY and CDR2 FYNNEI. The DNA of the CDR3 is TGTGCCAGCAGTATAGGGCTAGCGGGAGAGGGAGATACGCAGTATTTT. It encodes CASSIGLAGEGDTQYF.

This clone turned up a few times. The genes are TRBV2 and TRBJ2-7; TRBD2 matches at 7 bases. The germline V gene has CDR1 SNHLY and CDR2 FYNNEI. There are 16 residues in the CDR3. V lost 0 bases and J lost 3; bases outside the gene matches: 8. The DNA of the CDR3 is TGTGCCAGCAGTGAAGCGCCTAGCGGAACATTCTACGAGCAGTACGTC. Amino acid sequence: CASSEAPSGTFYEQYV.

In this sample, this clone turned up a few times. The chain joins TRBV9 to TRBJ2-6; the D gene is possibly TRBD2 (5 bases). This CDR3 is 16 amino acids long. Trimming cost V 4 bases and J 0 bases, with 11 bases left between them. The germline gives CDR1 SGDLS, CDR2 YYNGEE. The CDR3 is CASSPTGGSGANVLTF. In DNA form, the CDR3 reads TGTGCCAGCAGCCCCACTGGAGGCTCTGGGGCCAACGTCCTGACTTTC.

The count of this clone is one. This sequence joins TRBV6-6 and TRBJ2-1, with a possible D match to TRBD1 (6 bases). The CDR3 contains 12 residues. Germline V lookup: CDR1 MNHNY, CDR2 SVGAGI (reference sequence). Trimming took 5 bases from V and 10 from J, leaving 12 bases between them. In DNA, the CDR3 is TGTGCCAGCAGTCGCGTTGGGACAGAGCAGTTCTTC. Its protein product is CASSRVGTEQFF.

This chain connects TRBV5-1 to TRBJ2-3; D perhaps matches TRBD2 (5 bases). This CDR3 region has 15 residues. Germline V gene sequence: CDR1 SGHRS, CDR2 YFSETQ. The V end lost 4 bases, the J end lost 2 bases, and 14 bases lay between the germline ends. This CDR3 reads CASSPGGLITDTQYF. CDR3 in DNA: TGCGCCAGCAGCCCTGGAGGCCTTATCACAGATACGCAGTATTTT. Full variable domain (outside the CDR3, taken from reference TRBV5-1 and TRBJ2-3): KAGVTQTPRYLIKTRGQQVTLSCSPISGHRSVSWYQQTPGQGLQFLFEYFSETQRNKGNFPGRFSGRQFSNSRSEMNVSTLELGDSALYLCASSPGGLITDTQYFGPGTRLTVL.

The CDR3 region has the DNA TGTGCCAGTAGTATACAGGGGTTTCAAGCTTTCTTT. It translates to CASSIQGFQAFF. J is TRBJ1-1 and V is TRBV19; D may be TRBD1 (6 bases). Germline-derived CDR1 and CDR2 are LNHDA and SQIVND (reference sequence). V was cut by 2 bases and J by 9 bases, with 10 bases left in between. The CDR3 extends over 12 amino acids.

J is TRBJ1-2 and V is TRBV19; weak D call: TRBD1 (5 bases). This CDR3 spans 14 amino acids. CDR1 is LNHDA, CDR2 SQIVND, per germline (reference sequence). Trimming removed 4 bases at V and 1 base at J, with 10 bases between. CDR3 region: CASSTVTVNYGYTF. CDR3 coding DNA: TGTGCCAGTAGTACCGTGACAGTTAACTATGGCTACACCTTC.

This chain uses TRBV30 with TRBJ2-6; TRBD2 might be the D (7 bases). Germline CDR1 reads GTSNPN; CDR2 reads SVGIG (reference sequence). The length of the CDR3 is 13 residues. DNA of the CDR3: TGTGCTCGGGGGGCCTCTGGGGCCAACGTCCTGACTTTC. Protein sequence: CARGASGANVLTF. Full variable domain (rest looked up from reference TRBV30 and TRBJ2-6): SQTIHQWPATLVQPVGSPLSLECTVEGTSNPNLYWYRQAAGRGLQLLFYSVGIGQISSEVPQNLSASRPQDRQFILSSKKLLLSDSGFYLCARGASGANVLTFGAGSRLTVL.

This chain joins TRBV7-8 and TRBJ1-3; D is possibly TRBD1 (5 bases). The V gene lost 0 bases and the J gene lost 2 bases, with 8 bases spanning the gap. The CDR3 has 15 residues. The germline V gene encodes CDR1 SGHVS and CDR2 FQNEAQ. This CDR3 is CASSLASRAGNTIYF. CDR3 nucleotides: TGTGCCAGCAGCTTAGCGTCCAGGGCTGGAAACACCATATATTTT. Using reference TRBV7-8 and TRBJ1-3 for the parts outside the CDR3, the full variable domain is GAGVSQSPRYKVAKRGQDVALRCDPISGHVSLFWYQQALGQGPEFLTYFQNEAQLDKSGLPSDRFFAERPEGSVSTLKIQRTQQEDSAVYLCASSLASRAGNTIYFGEGSWLTVV.

V is TRBV6-5 and J is TRBJ2-7, with a tentative D call TRBD2 (5 bases). The ends were cut back, 0 bases at V and 3 bases at J, with 9 bases in the middle. The CDR3 runs to 14 residues. The germline gives CDR1 MNHEY, CDR2 SVGAGI. CDR3 in DNA: TGTGCCAGCAGTTACTCGGGGAGACACTACGAGCAGTACTTC. This translates into CASSYSGRHYEQYF.

This chain links TRBV6-5 with TRBJ1-1; TRBD1 matches at 7 bases. This CDR3 has 16 amino acids. Per germline, CDR1 MNHEY and CDR2 SVGAGI. J gave up 2 bases and V 4 bases, and 10 bases lay outside the gene matches. CDR3 sequence (DNA): TGTGCCAGCAGTTTTTCAGGGACAGTCGTAAACACTGAAGCTTTCTTT. This gives the protein CASSFSGTVVNTEAFF.

This rearrangement joins TRBV9 to TRBJ2-1, with 12 bases identical to TRBD2. With V trimmed by 4 bases and J by 6 bases, 8 bases remained unmatched. The CDR3 runs 16 residues. Germline V gene sequence: CDR1 SGDLS, CDR2 YYNGEE. This CDR3 reads CASSTLGLAGINEQFF. CDR3 coding DNA: TGTGCCAGCAGCACCCTTGGACTAGCGGGAATCAATGAGCAGTTCTTC.

This clone appeared a few times. The genes are TRBV19 and TRBJ1-1, with 7 positions matching TRBD1. Trimming cost V 6 bases and J 1 base; bases outside gene matches: 2. The CDR3 contains 13 residues. Germline V gene sequence: CDR1 LNHDA, CDR2 SQIVND (reference sequence). The CDR3 DNA reads TGTGCCAGTAGGACAGGGTGGAACACTGAAGCTTTCTTT. Its protein is CASRTGWNTEAFF.

This rearrangement joins TRBV7-3 to TRBJ1-2; 9 nucleotides match TRBD1. V dropped 2 bases and J dropped 7; count of bases not matched to a gene: 11. This CDR3 is 16 amino acids long. In germline, CDR1 is SGHTA, CDR2 FQGTGA. CDR3 residues: CASSLGGDRAYPGYTF. The CDR3 DNA follows: TGTGCCAGCAGCTTAGGGGGGGACAGGGCATATCCTGGCTACACCTTC.

The V call is TRBV18, the J call TRBJ1-5, with D perhaps TRBD1 (5 bases). Germline V gene sequence: CDR1 KGHSH, CDR2 LQKENI. Between the trimmed V and J ends, which lost 5 bases and 7 bases, there was a span of 12 bases. CDR3 length: 13 amino acids. The CDR3 nucleotides are TGTGCCAGCTCAACCTGGAGGGACCAGCCCCAGCATTTT. Its protein is CASSTWRDQPQHF.

The V gene is TRBV30, the J gene TRBJ2-7; unclear D gene. The V gene lost 8 bases and the J gene lost 3 bases, with 20 bases spanning the gap. The CDR3 runs to 14 residues. Per the germline V gene, CDR1 is GTSNPN and CDR2 is SVGIG (reference sequence). The CDR3 DNA follows: TGTGCCGCCCAACTTGGCGGCTACGACTACGAGCAGTACGTC. The encoded protein is CAAQLGGYDYEQYV.

The CDR3 DNA is TGTGCCAGCAGGCAGGACGGGACAGGGGGCACAGGCTACACCTTC. Its protein product is CASRQDGTGGTGYTF. The chain is built from TRBV6-6 and TRBJ1-2, with 12 bases matching TRBD1. The trim removed 6 bases at V and 8 bases at J, leaving 10 bases unmatched. The CDR3 is made up of 15 amino acids. CDR1 is MNHNY and CDR2 is SVGAGI in the germline V gene (reference sequence).

CDR3 nucleotides: TGTGCCAGCAGCCTAGGGGGCGGTGAGACTGAAGCTTTCTTT. Residues: CASSLGGGETEAFF. The rearrangement joins TRBV7-2 to TRBJ1-1; TRBD1 agrees at 7 bases. The V segment lost 5 bases and the J segment 5 bases; nucleotides outside the gene matches: 8. The CDR3 spans 14 residues. Germline V gene sequence: CDR1 SGHTA, CDR2 FQGNSA.

This clone has more than one count but fewer than ten. The chain's CDR3 is CASSLNGLNTEAFF. The CDR3 DNA is TGTGCCAGCAGTTTAAACGGTTTGAACACTGAAGCTTTCTTT. This chain uses TRBV27 with TRBJ1-1; D is unresolved. The CDR3 runs to 14 residues. The germline V and J ends were trimmed by 2 bases and 0 bases, with 7 bases remaining between them. CDR1 is MNHEY, CDR2 SMNVEV, per germline (reference sequence).